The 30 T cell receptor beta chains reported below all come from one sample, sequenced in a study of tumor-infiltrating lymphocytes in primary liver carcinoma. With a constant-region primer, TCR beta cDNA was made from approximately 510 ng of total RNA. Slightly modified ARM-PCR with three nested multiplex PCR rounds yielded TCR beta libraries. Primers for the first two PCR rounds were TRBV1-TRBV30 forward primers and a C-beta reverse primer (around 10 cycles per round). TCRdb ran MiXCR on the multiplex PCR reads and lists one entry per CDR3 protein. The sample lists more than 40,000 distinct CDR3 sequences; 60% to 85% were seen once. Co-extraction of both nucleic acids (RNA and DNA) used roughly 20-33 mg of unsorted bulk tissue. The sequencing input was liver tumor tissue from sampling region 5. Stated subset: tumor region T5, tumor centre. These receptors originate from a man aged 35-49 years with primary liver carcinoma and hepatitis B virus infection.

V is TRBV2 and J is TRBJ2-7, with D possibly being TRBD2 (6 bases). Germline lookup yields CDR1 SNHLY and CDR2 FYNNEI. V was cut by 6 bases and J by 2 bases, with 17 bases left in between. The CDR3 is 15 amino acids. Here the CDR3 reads CASSGTSDRAYEQYF. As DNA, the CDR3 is TGTGCCAGCAGCGGGACTTCCGATAGGGCCTACGAGCAGTACTTC.

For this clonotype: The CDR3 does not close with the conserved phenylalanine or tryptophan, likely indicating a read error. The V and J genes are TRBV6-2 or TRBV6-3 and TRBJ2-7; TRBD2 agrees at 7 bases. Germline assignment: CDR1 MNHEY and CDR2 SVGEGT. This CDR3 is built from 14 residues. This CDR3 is CASSYSRESYEQYP. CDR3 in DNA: TGTGCCAGCAGTTACTCGCGGGAGTCCTATGAGCAGTACCCC.

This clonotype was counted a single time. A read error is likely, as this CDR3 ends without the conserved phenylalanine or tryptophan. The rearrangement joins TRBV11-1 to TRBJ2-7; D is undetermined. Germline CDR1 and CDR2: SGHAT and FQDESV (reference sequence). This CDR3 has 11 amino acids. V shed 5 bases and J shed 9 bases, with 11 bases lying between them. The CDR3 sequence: CASSVAGGQYL. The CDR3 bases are TGTGCCAGCAGCGTGGCAGGCGGGCAGTACCTC.

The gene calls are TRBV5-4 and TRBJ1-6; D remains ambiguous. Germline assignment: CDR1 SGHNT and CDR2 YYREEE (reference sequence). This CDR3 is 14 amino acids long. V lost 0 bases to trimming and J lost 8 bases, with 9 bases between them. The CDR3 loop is CASSLDRDDSPLHF. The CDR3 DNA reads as TGTGCCAGCAGCTTGGATAGGGATGATTCACCCCTCCACTTT.

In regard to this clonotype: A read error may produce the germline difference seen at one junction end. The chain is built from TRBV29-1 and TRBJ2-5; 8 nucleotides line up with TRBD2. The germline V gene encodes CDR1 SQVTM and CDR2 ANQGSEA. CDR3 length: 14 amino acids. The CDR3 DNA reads TGCAGCGTGACCCCGGGGGGGATTCGGGAGACCCAATGCTTC. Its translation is CSVTPGGIRETQCF. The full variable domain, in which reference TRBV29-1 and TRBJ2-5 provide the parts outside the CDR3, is SAVISQKPSRDICQRGTSLTIQCQVDSQVTMMFWYRQQPGQSLTLIATANQGSEATYESGFVIDKFPISRPNLTFSTLTVSNMSPEDSSIYLCSVTPGGIRETQCFGPGTRLLVL.

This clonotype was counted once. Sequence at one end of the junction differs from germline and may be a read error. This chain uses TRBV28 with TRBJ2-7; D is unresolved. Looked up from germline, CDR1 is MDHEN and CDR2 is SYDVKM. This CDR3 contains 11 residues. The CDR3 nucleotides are TGTGCCAGCTCCAGAGTCTACGAGCAGAACTTC. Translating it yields CASSRVYEQNF.

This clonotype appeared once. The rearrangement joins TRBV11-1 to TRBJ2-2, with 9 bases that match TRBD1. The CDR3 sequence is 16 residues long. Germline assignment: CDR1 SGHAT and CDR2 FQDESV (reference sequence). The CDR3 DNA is TGTACCAACAGCATACAAGGACAGGGGAGAACCGGGGAGCTGTTTTTT. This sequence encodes CTNSIQGQGRTGELFF.

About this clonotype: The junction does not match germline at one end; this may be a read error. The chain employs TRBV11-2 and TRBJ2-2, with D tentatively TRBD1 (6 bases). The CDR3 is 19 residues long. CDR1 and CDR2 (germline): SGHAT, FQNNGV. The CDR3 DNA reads TGTACCAGCAACTTAGATCGAGGGGGAGTGCGCCCGAATACCGGGGAGCTGTTTTTT. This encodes CTSNLDRGGVRPNTGELFF.

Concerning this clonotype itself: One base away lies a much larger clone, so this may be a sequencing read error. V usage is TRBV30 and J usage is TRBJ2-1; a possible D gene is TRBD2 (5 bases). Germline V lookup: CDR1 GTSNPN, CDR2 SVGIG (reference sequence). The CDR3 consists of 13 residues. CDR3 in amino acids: CAWSVLEGNEEFF. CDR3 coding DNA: TGTGCCTGGAGTGTACTCGAGGGTAATGAGGAGTTCTTC.

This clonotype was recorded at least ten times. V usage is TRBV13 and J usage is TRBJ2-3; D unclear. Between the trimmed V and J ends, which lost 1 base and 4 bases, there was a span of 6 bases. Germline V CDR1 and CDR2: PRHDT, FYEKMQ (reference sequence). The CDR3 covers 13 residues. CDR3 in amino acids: CASSLESADTQYF. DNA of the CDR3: TGTGCCAGCAGCTTAGAGAGTGCAGATACGCAGTATTTT.

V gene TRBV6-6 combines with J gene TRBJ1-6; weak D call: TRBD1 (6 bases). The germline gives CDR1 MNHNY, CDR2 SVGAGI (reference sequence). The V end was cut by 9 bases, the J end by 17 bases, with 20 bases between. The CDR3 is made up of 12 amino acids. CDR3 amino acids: CASSPRQDPFHF. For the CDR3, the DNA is TGTGCCAGTAGCCCAAGACAGGACCCCTTCCACTTT.

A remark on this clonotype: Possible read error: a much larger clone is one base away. The CDR3: CASSSRGGGDTEAFF. The DNA for the CDR3 is TGCGCCAGCAGCAGCAGGGGAGGTGGGGACACTGAAGCTTTCTTT. The J gene is TRBJ1-1, the V gene TRBV4-1, with a possible D match to TRBD1 (6 bases). The CDR3 length is 15 residues. Trimming shortened V by 5 bases and J by 3 bases, and 16 bases separated the two germline ends. In germline, CDR1 is MGHRA, CDR2 YSYEKL.

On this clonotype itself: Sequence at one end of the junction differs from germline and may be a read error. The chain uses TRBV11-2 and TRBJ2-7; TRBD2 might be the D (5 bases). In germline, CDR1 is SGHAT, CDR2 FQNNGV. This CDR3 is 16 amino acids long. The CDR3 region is CASNPGIVGSHNEQHF. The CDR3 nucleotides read TGTGCCAGCAATCCCGGGATAGTTGGGAGTCACAATGAGCAGCACTTC.

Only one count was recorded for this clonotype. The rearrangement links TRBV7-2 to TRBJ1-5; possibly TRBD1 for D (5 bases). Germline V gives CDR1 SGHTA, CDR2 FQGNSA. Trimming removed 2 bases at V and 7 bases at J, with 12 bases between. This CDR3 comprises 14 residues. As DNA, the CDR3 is TGTACCAGCAGCTTATTCAGGGTTGACCAGCCCCAGCATTTT. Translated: CTSSLFRVDQPQHF.

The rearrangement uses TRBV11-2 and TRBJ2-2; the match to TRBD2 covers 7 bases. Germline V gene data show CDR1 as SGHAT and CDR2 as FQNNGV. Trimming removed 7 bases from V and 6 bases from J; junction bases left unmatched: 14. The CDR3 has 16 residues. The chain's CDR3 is CASNPWASGISGELFF. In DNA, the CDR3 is TGTGCCAGCAACCCATGGGCAAGCGGGATATCCGGGGAGCTGTTTTTT.

CDR3 region: CASSPLTGQETQYF. For the CDR3, the DNA is TGTGCCAGCAGTCCTCTGACAGGGCAAGAGACCCAGTACTTC. The gene calls are TRBV7-8 and TRBJ2-5, with 7 bases lining up with TRBD1. The V segment lost 6 bases and the J segment 2 bases; nucleotides outside the gene matches: 6. There are 14 residues in the CDR3. Germline V lookup: CDR1 SGHVS, CDR2 FQNEAQ. The complete variable domain, with remaining parts taken from reference TRBV7-8 and TRBJ2-5, reads GAGVSQSPRYKVAKRGQDVALRCDPISGHVSLFWYQQALGQGPEFLTYFQNEAQLDKSGLPSDRFFAERPEGSVSTLKIQRTQQEDSAVYLCASSPLTGQETQYFGPGTRLLVL.

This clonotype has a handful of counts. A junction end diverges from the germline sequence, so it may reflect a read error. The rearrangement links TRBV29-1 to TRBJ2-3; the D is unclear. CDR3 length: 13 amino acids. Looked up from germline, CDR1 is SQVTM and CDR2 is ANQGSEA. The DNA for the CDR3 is TGCAGTGTTGCAGACTCTACACAGGATACGCAGTATTTT. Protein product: CSVADSTQDTQYF.

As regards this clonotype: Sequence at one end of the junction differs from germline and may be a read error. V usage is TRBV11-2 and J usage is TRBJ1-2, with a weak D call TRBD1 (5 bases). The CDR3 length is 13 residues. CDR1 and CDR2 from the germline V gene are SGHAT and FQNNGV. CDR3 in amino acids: CASCSEGNYGYTF. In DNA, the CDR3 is TGTGCCAGCTGCTCAGAGGGGAACTATGGCTATACCTTC.

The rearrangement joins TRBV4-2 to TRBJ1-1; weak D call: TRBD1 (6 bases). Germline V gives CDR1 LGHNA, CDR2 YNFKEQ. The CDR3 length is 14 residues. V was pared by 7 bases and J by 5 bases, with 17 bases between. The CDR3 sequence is CASNRDRTVTEAFF. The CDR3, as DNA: TGTGCCAGCAACCGAGATCGGACAGTGACTGAAGCTTTCTTT.

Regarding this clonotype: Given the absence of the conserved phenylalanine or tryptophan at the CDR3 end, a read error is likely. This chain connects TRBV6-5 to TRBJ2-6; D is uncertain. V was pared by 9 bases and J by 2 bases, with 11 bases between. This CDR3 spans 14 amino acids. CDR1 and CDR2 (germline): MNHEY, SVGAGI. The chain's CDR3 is CASRGSPGANVLTS. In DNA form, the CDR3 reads TGTGCCAGTAGAGGTAGCCCTGGGGCCAACGTCCTGACTTCC.

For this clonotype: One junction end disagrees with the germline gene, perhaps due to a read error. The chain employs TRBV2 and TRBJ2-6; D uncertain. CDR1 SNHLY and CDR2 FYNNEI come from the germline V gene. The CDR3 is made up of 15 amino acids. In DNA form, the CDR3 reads TGTGCCTGCAGTGACATCTCTTCTGGGGCCAACGTCCTGACTTTC. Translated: CACSDISSGANVLTF.

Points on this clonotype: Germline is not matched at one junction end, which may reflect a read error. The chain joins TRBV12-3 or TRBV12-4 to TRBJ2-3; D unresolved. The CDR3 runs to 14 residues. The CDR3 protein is CACSFRIRIDTQYF. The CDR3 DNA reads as TGTGCCTGCAGTTTCCGGATTAGAATAGATACGCAGTATTTT.

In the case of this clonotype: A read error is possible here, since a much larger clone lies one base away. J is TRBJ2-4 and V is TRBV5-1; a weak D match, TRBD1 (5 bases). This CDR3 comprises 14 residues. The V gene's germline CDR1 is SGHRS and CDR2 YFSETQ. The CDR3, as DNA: TGCACCAGCAGACCCGACAGAGGCGAAAACATTCAGTACTTC. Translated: CTSRPDRGENIQYF.

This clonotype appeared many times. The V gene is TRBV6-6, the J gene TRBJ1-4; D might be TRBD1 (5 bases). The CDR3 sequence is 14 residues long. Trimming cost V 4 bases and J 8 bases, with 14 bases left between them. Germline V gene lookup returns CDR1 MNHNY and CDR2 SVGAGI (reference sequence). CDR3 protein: CASSFGGYGEKLFF. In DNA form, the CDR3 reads TGTGCCAGCAGTTTTGGGGGGTATGGAGAAAAACTGTTTTTT.

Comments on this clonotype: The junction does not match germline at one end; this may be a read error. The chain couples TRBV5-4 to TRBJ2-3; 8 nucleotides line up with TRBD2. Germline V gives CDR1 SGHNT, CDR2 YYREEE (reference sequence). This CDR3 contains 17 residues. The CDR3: CASSTVTGTSGTNTQYF. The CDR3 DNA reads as TGTGCCAGTAGTACGGTAACTGGGACTAGTGGCACAAATACGCAGTATTTT.

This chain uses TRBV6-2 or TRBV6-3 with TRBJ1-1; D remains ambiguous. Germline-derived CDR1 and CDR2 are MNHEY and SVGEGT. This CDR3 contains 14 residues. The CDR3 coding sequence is TGTCCTAGCAGTTACTCCGCCTGGTACACTGAAGCTTTCTTT. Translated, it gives CPSSYSAWYTEAFF.

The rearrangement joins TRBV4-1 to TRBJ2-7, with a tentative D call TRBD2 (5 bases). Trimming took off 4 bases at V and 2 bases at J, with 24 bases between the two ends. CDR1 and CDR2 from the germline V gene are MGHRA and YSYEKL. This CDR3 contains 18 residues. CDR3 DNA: TGCGCCAGCAGCCTAGGACTGGGTGCCCCGGAAATTCCCTACGAGCAGTACTTC. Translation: CASSLGLGAPEIPYEQYF.

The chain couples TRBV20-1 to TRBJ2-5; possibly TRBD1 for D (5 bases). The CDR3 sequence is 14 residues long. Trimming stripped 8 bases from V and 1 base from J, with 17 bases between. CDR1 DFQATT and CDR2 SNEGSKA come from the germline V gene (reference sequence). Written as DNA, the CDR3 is TGCAGTCCAAGTTTAGGGCAGGGCCAAGAGACCCAGTACTTC. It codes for CSPSLGQGQETQYF.

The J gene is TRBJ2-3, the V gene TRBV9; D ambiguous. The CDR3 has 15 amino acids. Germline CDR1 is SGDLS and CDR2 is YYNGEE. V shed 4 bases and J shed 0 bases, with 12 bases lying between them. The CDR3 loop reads CASSLGPESTDTQYF. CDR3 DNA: TGTGCCAGCAGCCTAGGCCCCGAGAGCACAGATACGCAGTATTTT.

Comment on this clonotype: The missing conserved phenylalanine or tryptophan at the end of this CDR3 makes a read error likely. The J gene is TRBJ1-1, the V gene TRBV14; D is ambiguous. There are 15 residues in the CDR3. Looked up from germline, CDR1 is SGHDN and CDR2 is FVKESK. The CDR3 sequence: CASSQVVSPVTEAFS. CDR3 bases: TGTGCCAGTAGCCAAGTGGTCTCCCCAGTGACTGAAGCTTTCTCT.